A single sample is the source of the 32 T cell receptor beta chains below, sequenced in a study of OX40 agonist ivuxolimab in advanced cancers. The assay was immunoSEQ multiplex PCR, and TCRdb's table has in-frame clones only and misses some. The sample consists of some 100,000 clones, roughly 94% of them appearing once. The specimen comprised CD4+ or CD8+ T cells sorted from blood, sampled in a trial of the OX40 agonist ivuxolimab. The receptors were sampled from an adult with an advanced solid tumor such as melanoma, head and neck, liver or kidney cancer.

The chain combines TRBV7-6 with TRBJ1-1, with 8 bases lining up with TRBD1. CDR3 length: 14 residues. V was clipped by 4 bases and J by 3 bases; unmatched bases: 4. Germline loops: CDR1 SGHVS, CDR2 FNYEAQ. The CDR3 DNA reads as TGTGCCAGCAGCTCGATACAGGGGGACACTGAAGCTTTCTTT. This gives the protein CASSSIQGDTEAFF.

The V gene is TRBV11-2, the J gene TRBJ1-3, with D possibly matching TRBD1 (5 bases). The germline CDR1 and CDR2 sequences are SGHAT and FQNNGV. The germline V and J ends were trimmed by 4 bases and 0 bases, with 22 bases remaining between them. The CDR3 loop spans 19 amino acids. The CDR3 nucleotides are TGTGCCAGCAGCTCAGACGGCAGGGCGCCTACTCTCTCTGGAAACACCATATATTTT. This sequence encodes CASSSDGRAPTLSGNTIYF.

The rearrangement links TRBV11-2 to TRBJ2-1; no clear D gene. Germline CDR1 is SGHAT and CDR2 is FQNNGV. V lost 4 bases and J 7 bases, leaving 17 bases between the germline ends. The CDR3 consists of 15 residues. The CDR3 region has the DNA TGTGCCAGCAGCTCGACTGGGGAAGACGAAAATGAGCAGTTCTTC. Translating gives CASSSTGEDENEQFF.

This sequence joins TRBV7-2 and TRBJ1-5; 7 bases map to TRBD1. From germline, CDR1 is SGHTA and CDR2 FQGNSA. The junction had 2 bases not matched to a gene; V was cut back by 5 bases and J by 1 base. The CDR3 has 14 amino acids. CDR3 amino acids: CASSTRGSNQPQHF. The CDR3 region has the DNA TGTGCCAGCAGCACCAGGGGGAGCAATCAGCCCCAGCATTTT. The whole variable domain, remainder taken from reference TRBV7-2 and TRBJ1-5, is GAGVSQSPSNKVTEKGKDVELRCDPISGHTALYWYRQSLGQGLEFLIYFQGNSAPDKSGLPSDRFSAERTGGSVSTLTIQRTQQEDSAVYLCASSTRGSNQPQHFGDGTRLSIL.

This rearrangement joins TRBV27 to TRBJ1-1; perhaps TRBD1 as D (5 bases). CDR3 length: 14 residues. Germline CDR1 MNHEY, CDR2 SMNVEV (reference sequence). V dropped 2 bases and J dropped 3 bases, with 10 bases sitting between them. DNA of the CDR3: TGTGCCAGCAGTTTAGGGGGGGGATACACTGAAGCTTTCTTT. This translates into CASSLGGGYTEAFF.

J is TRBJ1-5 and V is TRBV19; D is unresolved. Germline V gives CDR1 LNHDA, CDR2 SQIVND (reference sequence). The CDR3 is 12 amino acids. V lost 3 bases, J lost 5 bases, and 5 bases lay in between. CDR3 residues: CASSIGYQPQHF. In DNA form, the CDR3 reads TGTGCCAGTAGTATCGGCTATCAGCCCCAGCATTTT. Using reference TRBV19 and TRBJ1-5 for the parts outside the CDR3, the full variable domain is DGGITQSPKYLFRKEGQNVTLSCEQNLNHDAMYWYRQDPGQGLRLIYYSQIVNDFQKGDIAEGYSVSREKKESFPLTVTSAQKNPTAFYLCASSIGYQPQHFGDGTRLSIL.

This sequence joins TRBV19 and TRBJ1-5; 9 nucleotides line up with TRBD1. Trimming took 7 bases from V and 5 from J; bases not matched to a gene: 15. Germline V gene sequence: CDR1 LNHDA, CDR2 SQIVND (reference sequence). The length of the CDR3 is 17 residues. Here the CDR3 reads CASISRTGAEKYQPQHF. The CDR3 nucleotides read TGTGCCAGTATCTCGAGGACAGGGGCCGAAAAATATCAGCCCCAGCATTTT.

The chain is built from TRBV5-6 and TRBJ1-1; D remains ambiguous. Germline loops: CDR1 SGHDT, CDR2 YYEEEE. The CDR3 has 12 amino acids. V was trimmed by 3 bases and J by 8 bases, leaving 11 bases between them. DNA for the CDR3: TGTGCCAGCAGCTCCGGTACAGCAGAAGCTTTCTTT. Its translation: CASSSGTAEAFF.

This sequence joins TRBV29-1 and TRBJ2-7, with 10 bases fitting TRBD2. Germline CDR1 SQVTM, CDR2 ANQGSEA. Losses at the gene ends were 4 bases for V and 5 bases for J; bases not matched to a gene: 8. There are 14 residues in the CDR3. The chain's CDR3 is CSVGSSGRANEQYF. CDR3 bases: TGCAGCGTTGGGTCGAGCGGGAGGGCGAACGAGCAGTACTTC.

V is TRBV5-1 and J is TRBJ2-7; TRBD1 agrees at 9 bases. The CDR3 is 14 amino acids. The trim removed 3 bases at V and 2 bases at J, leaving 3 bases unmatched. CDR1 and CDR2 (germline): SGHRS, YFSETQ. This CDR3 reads CASSWGQGTYEQYF. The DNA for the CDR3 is TGCGCCAGCAGCTGGGGACAGGGAACCTACGAGCAGTACTTC.

The CDR3 region has the DNA TGTGCCAGTGGCTATGGCACAGATACGCAGTATTTT. As protein: CASGYGTDTQYF. V gene TRBV6-5 combines with J gene TRBJ2-3; D gene ambiguous. From germline, CDR1 is MNHEY and CDR2 SVGAGI. V dropped 9 bases and J dropped 1 base, with 8 bases sitting between them. The CDR3 has 12 residues.

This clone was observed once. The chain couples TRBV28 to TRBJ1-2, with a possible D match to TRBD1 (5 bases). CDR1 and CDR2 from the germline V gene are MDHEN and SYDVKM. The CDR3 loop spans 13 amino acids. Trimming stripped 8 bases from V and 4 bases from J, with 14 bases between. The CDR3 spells CASLAGLGYGYTF. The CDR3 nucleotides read TGTGCCAGCTTAGCGGGGCTTGGCTATGGCTACACCTTC.

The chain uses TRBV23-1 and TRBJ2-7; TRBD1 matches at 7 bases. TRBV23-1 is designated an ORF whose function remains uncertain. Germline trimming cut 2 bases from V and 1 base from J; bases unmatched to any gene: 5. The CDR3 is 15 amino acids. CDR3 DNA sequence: TGCGCCAGCAGTCAAACACAGGGGCTATCCTACGAGCAGTACTTC. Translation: CASSQTQGLSYEQYF.

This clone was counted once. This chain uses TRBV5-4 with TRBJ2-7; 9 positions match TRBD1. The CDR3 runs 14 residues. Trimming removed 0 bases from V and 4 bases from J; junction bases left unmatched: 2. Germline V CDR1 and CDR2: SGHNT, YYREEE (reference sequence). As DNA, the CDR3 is TGTGCCAGCAGCTTGGAACAGGGGGCATACGAGCAGTACTTC. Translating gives CASSLEQGAYEQYF.

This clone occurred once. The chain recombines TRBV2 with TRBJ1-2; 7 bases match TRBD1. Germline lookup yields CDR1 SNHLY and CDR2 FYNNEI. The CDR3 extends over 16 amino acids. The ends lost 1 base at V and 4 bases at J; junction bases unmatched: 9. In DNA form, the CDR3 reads TGTGCCAGCAGTGAAGTGGGGGCAGGGGGAAGCTATGGCTACACCTTC. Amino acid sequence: CASSEVGAGGSYGYTF.

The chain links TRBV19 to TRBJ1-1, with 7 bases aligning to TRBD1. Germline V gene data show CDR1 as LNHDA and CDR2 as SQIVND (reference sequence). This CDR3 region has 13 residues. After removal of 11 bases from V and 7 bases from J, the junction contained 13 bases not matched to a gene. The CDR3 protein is CACRRGGGVEAFF. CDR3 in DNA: TGTGCCTGCAGAAGGGGAGGGGGCGTTGAAGCTTTCTTT.

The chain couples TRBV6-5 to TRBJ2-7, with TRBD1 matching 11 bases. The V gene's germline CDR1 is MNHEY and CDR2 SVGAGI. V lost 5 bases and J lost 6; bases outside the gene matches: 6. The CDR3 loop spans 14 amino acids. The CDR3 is CASSTRTGGFEQYF. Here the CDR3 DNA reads TGTGCCAGCAGTACTCGGACAGGGGGCTTCGAGCAGTACTTC.

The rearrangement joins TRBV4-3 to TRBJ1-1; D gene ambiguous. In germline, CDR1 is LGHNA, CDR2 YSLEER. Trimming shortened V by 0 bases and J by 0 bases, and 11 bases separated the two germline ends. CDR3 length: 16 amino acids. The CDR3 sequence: CASSQEPGLVNTEAFF. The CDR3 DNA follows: TGCGCCAGCAGCCAAGAGCCGGGCTTGGTGAACACTGAAGCTTTCTTT.

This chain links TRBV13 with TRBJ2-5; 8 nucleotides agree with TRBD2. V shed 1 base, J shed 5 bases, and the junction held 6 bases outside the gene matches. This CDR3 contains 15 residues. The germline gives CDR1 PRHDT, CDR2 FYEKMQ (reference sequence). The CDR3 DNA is TGTGCCAGCAGCTTAGATCCGGGGGGGCCGGAGACCCAGTACTTC. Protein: CASSLDPGGPETQYF.

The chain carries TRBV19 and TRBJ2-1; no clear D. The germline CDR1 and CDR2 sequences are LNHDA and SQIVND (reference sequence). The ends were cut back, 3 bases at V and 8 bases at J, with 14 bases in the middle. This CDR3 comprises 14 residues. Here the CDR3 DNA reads TGTGCCAGTAGTATCTACCCCACTGCTCATGAGCAGTTCTTC. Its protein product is CASSIYPTAHEQFF.

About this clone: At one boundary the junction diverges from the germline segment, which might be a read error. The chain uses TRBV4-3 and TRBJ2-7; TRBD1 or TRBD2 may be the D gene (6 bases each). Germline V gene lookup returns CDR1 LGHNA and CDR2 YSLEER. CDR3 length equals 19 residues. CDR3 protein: CASTQRLPVGGRATYEQYF. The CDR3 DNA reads TGCGCCAGCACCCAAAGGCTTCCGGTTGGGGGGCGAGCAACCTACGAGCAGTACTTC.

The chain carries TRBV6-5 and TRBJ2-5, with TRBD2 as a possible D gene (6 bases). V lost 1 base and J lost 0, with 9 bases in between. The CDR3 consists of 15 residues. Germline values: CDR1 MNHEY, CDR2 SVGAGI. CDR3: CASSYYGTDQETQYF. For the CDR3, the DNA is TGTGCCAGCAGTTACTACGGGACTGACCAAGAGACCCAGTACTTC.

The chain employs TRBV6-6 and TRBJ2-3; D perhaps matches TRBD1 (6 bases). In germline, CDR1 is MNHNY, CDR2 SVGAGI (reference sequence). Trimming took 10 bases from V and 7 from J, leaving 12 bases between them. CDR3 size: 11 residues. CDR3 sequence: CAIQQGHTQYF. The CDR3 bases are TGTGCCATCCAACAGGGTCATACGCAGTATTTT.

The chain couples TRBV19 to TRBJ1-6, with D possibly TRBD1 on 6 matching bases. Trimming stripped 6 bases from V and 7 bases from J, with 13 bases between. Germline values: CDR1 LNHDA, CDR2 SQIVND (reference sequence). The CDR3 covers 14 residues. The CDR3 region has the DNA TGTGCCAGTAGGGTGAGGCAGGGGAATTCACCCCTCCACTTT. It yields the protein CASRVRQGNSPLHF.

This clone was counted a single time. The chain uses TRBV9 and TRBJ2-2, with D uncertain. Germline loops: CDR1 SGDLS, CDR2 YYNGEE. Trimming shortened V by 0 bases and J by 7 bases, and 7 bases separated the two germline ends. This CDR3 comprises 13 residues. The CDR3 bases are TGTGCCAGCAGCGTAGGAGGCGTCGGGGAGCTGTTTTTT. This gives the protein CASSVGGVGELFF.

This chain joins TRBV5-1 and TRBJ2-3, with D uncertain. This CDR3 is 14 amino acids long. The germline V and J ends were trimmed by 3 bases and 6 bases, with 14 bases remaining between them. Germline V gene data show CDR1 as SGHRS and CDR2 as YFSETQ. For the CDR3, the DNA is TGCGCCAGCAGCTATGAGGATTGGGCGGATACGCAGTATTTT. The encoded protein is CASSYEDWADTQYF.

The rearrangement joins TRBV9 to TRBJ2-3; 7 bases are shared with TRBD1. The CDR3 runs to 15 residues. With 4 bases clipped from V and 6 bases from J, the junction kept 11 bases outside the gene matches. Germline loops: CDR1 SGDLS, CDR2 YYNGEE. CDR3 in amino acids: CASSQGGRVGDTQYF. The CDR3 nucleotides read TGTGCCAGCAGCCAAGGGGGCCGCGTGGGCGATACGCAGTATTTT.

CDR3 in DNA: TGTGCCAGCAGCCAGACTAGCGGGAGTGAAGAGACCCAGTACTTC. Protein: CASSQTSGSEETQYF. This rearrangement joins TRBV7-8 to TRBJ2-5; 12 positions agree with TRBD2. V was pared by 5 bases and J by 3 bases, with 4 bases of the junction left unmatched. The germline gives CDR1 SGHVS, CDR2 FQNEAQ. This CDR3 region has 15 residues.

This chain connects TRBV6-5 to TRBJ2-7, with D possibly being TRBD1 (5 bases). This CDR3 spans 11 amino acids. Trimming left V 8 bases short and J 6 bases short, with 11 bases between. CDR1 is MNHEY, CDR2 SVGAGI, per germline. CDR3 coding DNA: TGTGCCAGCGGACAAGATATCGAGCAGTACTTC. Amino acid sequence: CASGQDIEQYF.

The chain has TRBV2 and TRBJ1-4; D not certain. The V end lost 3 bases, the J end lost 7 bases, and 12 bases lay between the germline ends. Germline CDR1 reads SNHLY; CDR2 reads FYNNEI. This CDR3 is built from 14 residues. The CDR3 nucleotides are TGTGCCAGCAGTGATGCGGGATGGGGTGAAAAACTGTTTTTT. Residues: CASSDAGWGEKLFF.

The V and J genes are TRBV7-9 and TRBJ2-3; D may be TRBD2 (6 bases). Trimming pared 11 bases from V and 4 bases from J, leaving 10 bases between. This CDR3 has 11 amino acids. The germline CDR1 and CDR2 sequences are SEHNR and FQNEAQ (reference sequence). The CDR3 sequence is CAWGGSDTQYF. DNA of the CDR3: TGTGCCTGGGGAGGCTCAGATACGCAGTATTTT.

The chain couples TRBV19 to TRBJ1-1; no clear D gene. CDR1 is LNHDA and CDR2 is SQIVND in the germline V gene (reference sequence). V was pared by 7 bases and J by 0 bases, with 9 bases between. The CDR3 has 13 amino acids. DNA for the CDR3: TGTGCCAGTAATTACGGACTGAACACTGAAGCTTTCTTT. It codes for CASNYGLNTEAFF.